Listed below are T cell receptor beta chains from one sample, sequenced in a study of Ad26.COV2.S vaccination and SARS-CoV-2 variants. TCRdb's copy holds only in-frame clones and misses some; the assay was immunoSEQ multiplex PCR. The table includes 320,000 or so clones, around 90% detected once. The source material was peripheral blood, sampled in a trial of Ad26.COV2.S vaccine versus placebo. The source is a person aged 18-65 years who received the Ad26.COV2.S COVID-19 vaccine or a placebo. The CDR3 runs from the conserved cysteine through the conserved F or W. A D gene is named only where the DNA matches it firmly. Clone size, where shown, is once, few, many, or a class for clones that have expanded.

J gene: TRBJ1-2
D gene: .
V gene: TRBV4-1
clone size: .
CDR3 protein: CASSQEDPRTLAAQAYGYTF
CDR3 DNA: TGCGCCAGCAGCCAAGAGGACCCGAGGACCTTGGCAGCACAGGCCTATGGCTACACCTTC

J gene: TRBJ2-5
D gene: .
V gene: TRBV4-3
clone size: .
CDR3 protein: CASSQDPFRGETQYF
CDR3 DNA: TGCGCCAGCAGCCAAGACCCTTTCAGGGGAGAGACCCAGTACTTC

J gene: TRBJ2-1
D gene: TRBD2
V gene: TRBV27
clone size: .
CDR3 protein: CASSLWAGGYNEQFF
CDR3 DNA: TGTGCCAGCAGTTTGTGGGCGGGAGGCTACAATGAGCAGTTCTTC

J gene: TRBJ2-1
D gene: TRBD2
V gene: TRBV10-3
clone size: .
CDR3 protein: CAIRPQGGGAYEQFF
CDR3 DNA: TGTGCCATCAGACCTCAGGGCGGGGGGGCCTATGAGCAGTTCTTC

J gene: TRBJ2-3
D gene: .
V gene: TRBV7-9
clone size: .
CDR3 protein: CASSFPSSGAGEDTQYF
CDR3 DNA: TGTGCCAGCAGCTTTCCCTCCTCAGGGGCTGGTGAAGATACGCAGTATTTT

J gene: TRBJ1-4
D gene: .
V gene: TRBV30
clone size: .
CDR3 protein: CACSSGASIWEKLFF
CDR3 DNA: TGTGCCTGCAGTTCGGGGGCGTCGATTTGGGAAAAACTGTTTTTT

J gene: TRBJ2-2
D gene: .
V gene: TRBV7-2
clone size: .
CDR3 protein: CASSSRWLGAGELFF
CDR3 DNA: TGTGCCAGCAGCTCCCGGTGGCTTGGGGCCGGGGAGCTGTTTTTT

J gene: TRBJ1-1
D gene: .
V gene: TRBV9
clone size: .
CDR3 protein: CASSVVGRNTEAFF
CDR3 DNA: TGTGCCAGCAGCGTAGTAGGCAGGAACACTGAAGCTTTCTTT

J gene: TRBJ1-2
D gene: TRBD1
V gene: TRBV24-1
clone size: .
CDR3 protein: CATSDRQGRGYTF
CDR3 DNA: TGTGCCACCAGTGATCGACAGGGGAGAGGCTACACCTTC

J gene: TRBJ1-5
D gene: .
V gene: TRBV28
clone size: .
CDR3 protein: CASSSPSTGGQPQHF
CDR3 DNA: TGTGCCAGCAGTTCCCCATCGACGGGGGGACAGCCCCAGCATTTT

J gene: TRBJ2-3
D gene: .
V gene: TRBV4-1
clone size: .
CDR3 protein: CASSQFNTQYF
CDR3 DNA: TGCGCCAGCAGCCAATTTAATACGCAGTATTTT

J gene: TRBJ1-3
D gene: .
V gene: TRBV7-2
clone size: .
CDR3 protein: CASSFQGSGNTIYF
CDR3 DNA: TGTGCCAGCAGCTTCCAGGGGTCTGGAAACACCATATATTTT

J gene: TRBJ1-2
D gene: TRBD1
V gene: TRBV7-9
clone size: few
CDR3 protein: CASSGEGQENYGYTF
CDR3 DNA: TGTGCCAGCAGCGGGGAGGGACAGGAAAACTATGGCTACACCTTC

J gene: TRBJ2-3
D gene: TRBD2
V gene: TRBV11-2
clone size: .
CDR3 protein: CASSLGTSGVDTQYF
CDR3 DNA: TGTGCCAGCAGCCTCGGGACTAGCGGGGTGGATACGCAGTATTTT

J gene: TRBJ2-5
D gene: TRBD1
V gene: TRBV10-3
clone size: .
CDR3 protein: CAISEPDRGHETQYF
CDR3 DNA: TGTGCCATCAGTGAGCCTGACAGGGGGCATGAGACCCAGTACTTC

J gene: TRBJ1-5
D gene: .
V gene: TRBV4-3
clone size: .
CDR3 protein: CASSQEGGSNQPQHF
CDR3 DNA: TGCGCCAGCAGCCAAGAAGGGGGGAGCAATCAGCCCCAGCATTTT

J gene: TRBJ2-3
D gene: TRBD2
V gene: TRBV9
clone size: .
CDR3 protein: CASSAPPGGRSHADTQYF
CDR3 DNA: TGTGCCAGCAGCGCCCCGCCGGGAGGAAGGTCACACGCAGATACGCAGTATTTT

J gene: TRBJ1-1
D gene: .
V gene: TRBV4-3
clone size: .
CDR3 protein: CASSRTPSTMNTEAFF
CDR3 DNA: TGCGCCAGCAGCCGAACCCCCAGTACAATGAACACTGAAGCTTTCTTT

J gene: TRBJ1-2
D gene: TRBD1
V gene: TRBV7-9
clone size: .
CDR3 protein: CASSRRTGRANYGYTF
CDR3 DNA: TGTGCCAGCAGCCGGAGGACAGGGAGGGCTAACTATGGCTACACCTTC